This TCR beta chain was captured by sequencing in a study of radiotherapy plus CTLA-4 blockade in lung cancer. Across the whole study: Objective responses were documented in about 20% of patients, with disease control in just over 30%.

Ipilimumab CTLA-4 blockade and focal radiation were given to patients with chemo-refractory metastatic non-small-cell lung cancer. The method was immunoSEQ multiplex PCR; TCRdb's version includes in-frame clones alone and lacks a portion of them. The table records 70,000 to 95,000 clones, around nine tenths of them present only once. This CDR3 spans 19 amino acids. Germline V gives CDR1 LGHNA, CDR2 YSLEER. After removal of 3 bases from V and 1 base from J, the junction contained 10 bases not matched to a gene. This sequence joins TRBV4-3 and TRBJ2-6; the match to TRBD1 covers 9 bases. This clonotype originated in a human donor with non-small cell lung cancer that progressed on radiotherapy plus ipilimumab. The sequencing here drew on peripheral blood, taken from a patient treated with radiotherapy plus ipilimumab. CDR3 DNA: TGCGCCAGCAGCCAGATAAGCAGACAGGGGGTTTCTGGGGCCAACGTCCTGACTTTC. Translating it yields CASSQISRQGVSGANVLTF.